Listed here is a single TCR beta chain. Assay used: immunoSEQ multiplex PCR; TCRdb lists only in-frame clones, some missing. The sample lists approximately 1.4 million clones, around 98% seen once, with less than 0.55% in the top ten. The data are from a study of shared clonotypes between healthy human individuals. Looked up from germline, CDR1 is SGHNT and CDR2 is YYREEE (reference sequence). Trimming cost V 4 bases and J 10 bases, with 20 bases left between them. The CDR3 is 14 residues long. This TCR came from a man between 25 and 39 years old in good health. The rearrangement links TRBV5-4 to TRBJ1-2; no clear D. The sequenced sample consisted of naive CD4+ T cells sorted from blood. The subset here: CD45RA+ positively selected. For the CDR3, the DNA is TGTGCCAGCAGCCTACGGGAAAAGCTTTCTGTCTACACCTTC. This codes for CASSLREKLSVYTF.